A selection of T cell receptor beta chains follows, all from one sample in a study of blood T cell repertoires in COVID-19. Sequencing used immunoSEQ multiplex PCR; TCRdb keeps in-frame clones, though not all of them. The sample consists of about 300,000 clones, 85% to 90% of them appearing once. The sequencing sample was made of peripheral blood. The receptors derive from a woman between 45 and 60 years old with COVID-19, enrolled during active disease. Both conserved end residues are part of each CDR3. The order of the fields is V gene, clone size, D gene, J gene, CDR3 DNA, CDR3 protein. The D gene is left open where the match is weak. Where a row states a size, it is once, few, many or the class of an expanded clone; other rows omit it.

TRBV30	once	.	TRBJ1-3	TGTGCCCAGACCCAGGGTGGAAACACCATATATTTT	CAQTQGGNTIYF
TRBV19	.	TRBD1	TRBJ2-3	TGTGCCAGTAGTATGGAAACAGGGGGCACAGATACGCAGTATTTT	CASSMETGGTDTQYF
TRBV20-1	.	TRBD2	TRBJ2-7	TGCAGTGCTAGTCTAGCGGGAGCTACGAGCTCCTACGAGCAGTACTTC	CSASLAGATSSYEQYF
TRBV7-2	.	.	TRBJ1-1	TGTGCCAGCAGCTTAGACCCGGGAGGGAACACTGAAGCTTTCTTT	CASSLDPGGNTEAFF
TRBV12-5	once	TRBD1	TRBJ2-7	TGTGCTAGTGGTTCACCGGGACAGGGGGTTATTAAGTCCTACGAGCAGTACTTC	CASGSPGQGVIKSYEQYF
TRBV30	once	.	TRBJ1-1	TGTGCCTGGAAGGGACGGAGGGTCGAGACTTTCTTT	CAWKGRRVETFF
TRBV5-5	.	.	TRBJ1-1	TGTGCCAGCAGTTGGGTGACGGAGACTGAAGCTTTCTTT	CASSWVTETEAFF
TRBV2	.	TRBD1	TRBJ1-6	TGTGCCAGCAGTGTGACAGGGAAGAATTCACCCCTCCACTTT	CASSVTGKNSPLHF
TRBV2	.	TRBD1	TRBJ1-5	TGTGCCAGCAGCGGACAGGGTCTTAGAAGCAATCAGCCCCAGCATTTT	CASSGQGLRSNQPQHF
TRBV5-1	.	TRBD2	TRBJ2-7	TGCGCCAGCAGCTTGAGCGGGGCTAGCTCCTACGAGCAGTACTTC	CASSLSGASSYEQYF
TRBV19	.	TRBD2	TRBJ2-1	TGTGCCAGTAGTCCCTCCTACTATAGCGGGAGCTCCTACAATGAGCAGTTCTTC	CASSPSYYSGSSYNEQFF